This T cell receptor (beta chain) comes out of a study of T cells in localized non-small cell lung cancer. Data came from immunoSEQ multiplex PCR; TCRdb stores just in-frame clones and leaves some out. The repertoire has under 35,000 clones, around 92% of them found once; the top ten carry around 2.1%. This clone was recorded once. The CDR3 is 15 residues long. Germline V gene data show CDR1 as SGHTA and CDR2 as FQGNSA. The V gene end was trimmed by 5 bases and the J gene end by 6 bases; junction bases not matched to a gene: 4. The clonotype comes from a female donor aged 60 or older with stage I lung adenocarcinoma. The rearrangement links TRBV7-2 to TRBJ2-1; 13 bases match TRBD2. The sample in question was peripheral blood, obtained before any cancer treatment. CDR3 residues: CASSQRLAGGNEQFF. As DNA, the CDR3 is TGTGCCAGCAGCCAAAGACTAGCGGGGGGCAATGAGCAGTTCTTC.